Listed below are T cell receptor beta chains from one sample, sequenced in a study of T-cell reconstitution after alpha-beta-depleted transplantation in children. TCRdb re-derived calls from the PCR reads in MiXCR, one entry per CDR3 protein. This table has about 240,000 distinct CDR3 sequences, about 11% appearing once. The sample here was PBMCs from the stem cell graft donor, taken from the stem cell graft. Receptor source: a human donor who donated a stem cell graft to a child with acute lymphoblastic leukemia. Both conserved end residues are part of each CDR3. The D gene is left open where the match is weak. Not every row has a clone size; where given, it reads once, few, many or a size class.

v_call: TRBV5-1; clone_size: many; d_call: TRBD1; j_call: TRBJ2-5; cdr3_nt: TGCGCCAGCAGCTTGCAGTCAGGGGGAGAGACCCAGTACTTC; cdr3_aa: CASSLQSGGETQYF
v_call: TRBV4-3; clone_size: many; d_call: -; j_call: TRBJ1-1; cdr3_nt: TGCGCCAGCAGCCAACTACAGGGGAACACTGAAGCTTTCTTT; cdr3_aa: CASSQLQGNTEAFF
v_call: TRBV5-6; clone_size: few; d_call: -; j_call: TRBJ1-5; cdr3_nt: TGTGCCATGGGCCCCGGGCCCCTTGGCAATCAGCCCCAGCATTTT; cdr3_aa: CAMGPGPLGNQPQHF
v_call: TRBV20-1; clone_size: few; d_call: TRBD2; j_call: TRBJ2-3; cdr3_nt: TGCAGTGCTTTACTAGCGGACGGGACAGATACGCAGTATTTT; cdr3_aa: CSALLADGTDTQYF
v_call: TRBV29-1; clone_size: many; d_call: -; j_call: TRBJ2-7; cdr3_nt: TGCAGCGTTGAAGGCGGAGCAGGGGAATCCTACGAGCAGTACTTC; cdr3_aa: CSVEGGAGESYEQYF
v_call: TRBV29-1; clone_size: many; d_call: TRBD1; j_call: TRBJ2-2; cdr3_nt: TGCAGCGCCCGGCGGGGGACAGGGGGCACCGGGGAGCTGTTTTTT; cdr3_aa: CSARRGTGGTGELFF
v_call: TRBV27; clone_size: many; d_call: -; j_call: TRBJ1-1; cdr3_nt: TGTGCCAGCAGTTTTGCAGGGGCGAACACTGAAGCTTTCTTT; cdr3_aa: CASSFAGANTEAFF
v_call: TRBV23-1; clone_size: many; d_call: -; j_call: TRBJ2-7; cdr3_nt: TGCGCCAGCAGTCGAGAGTCAGGGGGGTCCTACGAGCAGTACTTC; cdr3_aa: CASSRESGGSYEQYF
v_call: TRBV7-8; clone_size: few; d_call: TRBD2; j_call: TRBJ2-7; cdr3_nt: TGTGCCAGCAGCTCAATCGCCGGGACTAGCGGGAGGCTTGCCTACGAGCAGTACTTC; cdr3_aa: CASSSIAGTSGRLAYEQYF
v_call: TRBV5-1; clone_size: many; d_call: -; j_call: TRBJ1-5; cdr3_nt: TGCGCCAGCAGCTTGATTGCGGGGAGCAATCAGCCCCAGCATTTT; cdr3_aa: CASSLIAGSNQPQHF
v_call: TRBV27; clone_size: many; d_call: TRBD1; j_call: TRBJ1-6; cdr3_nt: TGTGCCAGCAGTTACAGAGGGGGCGCAGGGAATTCACCCCTCCACTTT; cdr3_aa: CASSYRGGAGNSPLHF
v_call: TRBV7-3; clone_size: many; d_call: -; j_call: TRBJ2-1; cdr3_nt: TGTGCCAGCAGCCCCCTAGGGGGTAGCGGTCGCTCCTACAATGAGCAGTTCTTC; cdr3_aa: CASSPLGGSGRSYNEQFF
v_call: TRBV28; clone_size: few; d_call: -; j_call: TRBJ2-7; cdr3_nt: TGTGCCAGCACCGATAGGGGGGGCTCCTACGAGCAGTACTTC; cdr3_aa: CASTDRGGSYEQYF
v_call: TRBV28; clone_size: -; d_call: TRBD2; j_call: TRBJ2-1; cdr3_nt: TGTGCCATCAGGACTAGCGGGAGTACCTACAATGAGCAGTTCTTC; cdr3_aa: CAIRTSGSTYNEQFF
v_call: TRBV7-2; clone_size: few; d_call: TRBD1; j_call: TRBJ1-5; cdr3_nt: TGTGCCAGCAGCTTAATGGGACAGGGGGAAGGACAGCCCCAGCATTTT; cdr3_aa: CASSLMGQGEGQPQHF
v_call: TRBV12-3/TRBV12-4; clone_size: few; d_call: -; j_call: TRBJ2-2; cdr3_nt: TGTGCCAGCAGACGGGCGAACACCGGGGAGCTGTTTTTT; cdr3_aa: CASRRANTGELFF
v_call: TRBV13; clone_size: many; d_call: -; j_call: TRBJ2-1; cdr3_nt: TGTGCCAGCAGCCGGGAGTATGAGCAGTTCTTC; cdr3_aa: CASSREYEQFF
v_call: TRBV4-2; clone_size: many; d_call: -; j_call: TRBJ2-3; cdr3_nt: TGTGCCAGCAGCCAAGAGGCTAGCACTGGGACAGATACGCAGTATTTT; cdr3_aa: CASSQEASTGTDTQYF
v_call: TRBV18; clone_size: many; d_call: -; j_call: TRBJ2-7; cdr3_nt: TGTGCCAGCTCAAGTGATTGGACCCGGATGATGAACGAGCAGTACTTC; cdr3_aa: CASSSDWTRMMNEQYF
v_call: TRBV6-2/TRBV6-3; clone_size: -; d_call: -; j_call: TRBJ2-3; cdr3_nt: TGTGCCAGCAGTTATGGGCAGACCACAGATACGCAGTATTTT; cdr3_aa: CASSYGQTTDTQYF